This T cell receptor (beta chain) is drawn from a study of blood T cell repertoires in COVID-19. Study at large: Both acute and convalescent COVID-19 samples were obtained from the United States, Italy and Spain. T cells, B-cell-depleted T cells, or PBMCs supplied cDNA or gDNA.

Per the authors' pipeline: Amplification of reference gene primers provided the estimated nucleated cell counts. Assay: immunoSEQ multiplex PCR; the TCRdb copy retains only in-frame clones and omits some. That table supplies the V and J calls and clone size; D and trimming were determined from the DNA. The repertoire holds over 250,000 clones, around 89% seen once, with around 10% in the top ten. Germline CDR1 SSHAT, CDR2 FNYEAQ (reference sequence). Trimming pared 4 bases from V and 1 base from J, leaving 18 bases between. This CDR3 spans 17 amino acids. This receptor was taken from a man in his forties who had recovered from COVID-19. The V gene is TRBV7-7, the J gene TRBJ2-3, with D possibly TRBD2 on 5 matching bases. The sequencing input was PBMCs or T cells enriched from blood (not recorded which). This chain's CDR3 is CASSSYPRGKGTDTQYF. The DNA for the CDR3 is TGTGCCAGCAGCTCGTACCCTCGGGGAAAGGGCACAGATACGCAGTATTTT.